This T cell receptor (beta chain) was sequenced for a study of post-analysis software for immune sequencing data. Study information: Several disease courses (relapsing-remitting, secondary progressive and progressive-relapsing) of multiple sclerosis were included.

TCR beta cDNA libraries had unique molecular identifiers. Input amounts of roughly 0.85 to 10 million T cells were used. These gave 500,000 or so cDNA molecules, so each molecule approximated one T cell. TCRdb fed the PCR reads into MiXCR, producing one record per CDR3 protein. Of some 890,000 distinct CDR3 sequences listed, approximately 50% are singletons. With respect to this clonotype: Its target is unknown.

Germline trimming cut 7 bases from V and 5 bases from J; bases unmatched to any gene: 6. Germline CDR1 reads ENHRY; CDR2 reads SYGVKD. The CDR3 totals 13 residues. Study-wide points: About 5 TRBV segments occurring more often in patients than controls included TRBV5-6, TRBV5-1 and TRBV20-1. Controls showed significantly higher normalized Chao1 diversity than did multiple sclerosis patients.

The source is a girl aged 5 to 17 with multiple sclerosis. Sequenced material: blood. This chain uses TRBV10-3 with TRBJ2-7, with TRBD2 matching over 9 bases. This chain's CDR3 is CAITDGTSHEQYF. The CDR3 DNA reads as TGTGCCATCACCGACGGGACTAGCCACGAGCAGTACTTC.